The 31 T cell receptor beta chains presented below share a single source sample, sequenced in a study of blood T cells in healthy people across ages. A J-beta primer mix and a sample-barcoded 5' primer were used in a second PCR of about 7 to 12 cycles. A single record per CDR3 protein comes from TCRdb applying MiXCR to the 5' RACE reads. This table holds 760,000 or so distinct CDR3 sequences, 20% to 30% found once. This sample was also put to use in a study of T cells of mothers and their children.

The sequencing input was blood. The receptor source for this set is a boy aged 5-17 years in good health.

The CDR3: CSPDDGETQYF. Here the CDR3 DNA reads TGCAGCCCAGATGACGGAGAGACCCAGTACTTC. The rearrangement joins TRBV29-1 to TRBJ2-5; D not resolved. The V and J ends lost 8 bases and 4 bases respectively, with 11 bases between them. From germline, CDR1 is SQVTM and CDR2 ANQGSEA. The CDR3 extends over 11 amino acids.

This clonotype occurred a few times. The gene calls are TRBV15 and TRBJ2-7; 9 positions agree with TRBD1. V dropped 8 bases and J dropped 7; count of bases not matched to a gene: 6. The CDR3 is 12 amino acids. The V gene's germline CDR1 is LNHNV and CDR2 YYDKDF (reference sequence). DNA for the CDR3: TGTGCCACCGGACAGGGGTCGAAAGAGCAGTACTTC. It translates to CATGQGSKEQYF. The variable domain in full, completed from reference TRBV15 and TRBJ2-7, reads DAMVIQNPRYQVTQFGKPVTLSCSQTLNHNVMYWYQQKSSQAPKLLFHYYDKDFNNEADTPDNFQSRRPNTSFCFLDIRSPGLGDTAMYLCATGQGSKEQYFGPGTRLTVT.

J is TRBJ2-1 and V is TRBV11-2, with 14 bases that match TRBD2. CDR3 size: 17 residues. CDR1 and CDR2 (germline): SGHAT, FQNNGV. The V and J ends lost 0 bases and 9 bases, in that order; junction bases with no gene match: 7. The CDR3 reads CASSLDWGLAGVGEQFF. CDR3 DNA sequence: TGTGCCAGCAGCTTAGATTGGGGACTAGCGGGAGTGGGTGAGCAGTTCTTC.

The chain carries TRBV3-1 and TRBJ2-7; 9 bases fit TRBD1. CDR3 size: 14 residues. The ends lost 5 bases at V and 5 bases at J; junction bases unmatched: 7. CDR1 is LGHDT and CDR2 is YNNKEL in the germline V gene (reference sequence). The CDR3 region has the DNA TGTGCCAGCAGCATTGGGACAGGGCGGGACGAGCAGTACTTC. Translating it yields CASSIGTGRDEQYF.

This rearrangement joins TRBV7-9 to TRBJ2-1; tentative D call: TRBD2 (7 bases). The CDR3 consists of 14 residues. In germline, CDR1 is SEHNR, CDR2 FQNEAQ (reference sequence). Between the trimmed V and J ends, which lost 4 bases and 9 bases, there was a span of 16 bases. Here the CDR3 reads CASSSWSGEGEQFF. The DNA of the CDR3 is TGTGCCAGCAGCTCTTGGTCAGGGGAGGGTGAGCAGTTCTTC.

This clonotype came up a few times. V usage is TRBV12-3 or TRBV12-4 and J usage is TRBJ2-7; 7 bases fit TRBD2. The CDR3 covers 13 residues. Losses at the gene ends were 2 bases for V and 4 bases for J; bases not matched to a gene: 2. The CDR3 DNA reads TGTGCCAGCAGTTTAATCGGGGGGTACGAGCAGTACTTC. This encodes CASSLIGGYEQYF.

V gene TRBV7-9 combines with J gene TRBJ1-1; TRBD1 is a possible D gene (6 bases). The CDR3 sequence is 16 residues long. Trimming pared 4 bases from V and 1 base from J, leaving 16 bases between. Germline CDR1 SEHNR, CDR2 FQNEAQ (reference sequence). The CDR3 region has the DNA TGTGCCAGCAGCTCACCGGACAGCCAACAGAACACTGAAGCTTTCTTT. It encodes CASSSPDSQQNTEAFF.

The V gene is TRBV28, the J gene TRBJ2-3; 7 bases match TRBD1. From germline, CDR1 is MDHEN and CDR2 SYDVKM. CDR3 length equals 13 residues. V lost 5 bases to trimming and J lost 10 bases; unmatched junction nucleotides: 9. CDR3 loop: CASSTFRQGPQYF. In DNA, the CDR3 is TGTGCCAGCAGTACCTTTAGACAGGGTCCGCAGTATTTT. The full variable domain, completed using reference TRBV28 and TRBJ2-3, is DVKVTQSSRYLVKRTGEKVFLECVQDMDHENMFWYRQDPGLGLRLIYFSYDVKMKEKGDIPEGYSVSREKKERFSLILESASTNQTSMYLCASSTFRQGPQYFGPGTRLTVL.

This sequence joins TRBV29-1 and TRBJ2-5, with TRBD2 identical over 8 bases. V lost 3 bases and J lost 2; bases outside the gene matches: 5. CDR3 length equals 14 residues. CDR1 is SQVTM and CDR2 is ANQGSEA in the germline V gene. CDR3 coding DNA: TGCAGCGTTGAGAAGCGGGGGATACAAGAGACCCAGTACTTC. Translating it yields CSVEKRGIQETQYF.

V and J are TRBV7-9 and TRBJ2-7, with 7 bases that match TRBD1. Germline V gene sequence: CDR1 SEHNR, CDR2 FQNEAQ (reference sequence). J gave up 2 bases and V 11 bases, and 9 bases lay outside the gene matches. This CDR3 has 13 amino acids. CDR3 in DNA: TGTGCCGGGTCGACAGGGTCAGCCTACGAGCAGTACTTC. Protein: CAGSTGSAYEQYF.

This clonotype was counted between two and nine times. The chain links TRBV4-2 to TRBJ2-3; 7 nucleotides line up with TRBD2. V lost 1 base and J lost 2; bases outside the gene matches: 9. Germline CDR1 LGHNA, CDR2 YNFKEQ. The CDR3 contains 17 residues. The CDR3 DNA follows: TGTGCCAGCAGCCAAGCGCAGCGGGGACTAATCACAGATACGCAGTATTTT. Its translation: CASSQAQRGLITDTQYF.

The CDR3: CASSLLLGENYEQYF. CDR3 bases: TGTGCCAGCAGTTTATTATTAGGGGAAAACTACGAGCAGTACTTC. This chain links TRBV28 with TRBJ2-7, with D tentatively TRBD1 (5 bases). Deletions cut 1 base from V and 3 bases from J, with 13 bases between. This CDR3 is 15 amino acids long. The germline V gene encodes CDR1 MDHEN and CDR2 SYDVKM.

This clonotype was counted a single time. The V gene is TRBV19, the J gene TRBJ2-2; D uncertain. The ends were cut back, 3 bases at V and 7 bases at J, with 9 bases in the middle. CDR3 size: 13 residues. The germline V gene encodes CDR1 LNHDA and CDR2 SQIVND (reference sequence). The CDR3 nucleotides are TGTGCCAGTAGTATTGGTACGGGCGGGGAGCTGTTTTTT. Translation: CASSIGTGGELFF.

This clonotype was observed a few times. The CDR3 DNA follows: TGTGCCAGCAGCGAGACACCAACCAGGGATGGCTACACCTTC. Residues: CASSETPTRDGYTF. This chain joins TRBV9 and TRBJ1-2; possibly TRBD1 for D (5 bases). The germline CDR1 and CDR2 sequences are SGDLS and YYNGEE. V was shortened by 3 bases and J by 6 bases, with 15 bases between the two germline ends. The CDR3 runs to 14 residues.

This chain joins TRBV10-3 and TRBJ2-5; TRBD2 agrees at 8 bases. The CDR3 loop spans 15 amino acids. Looked up from germline, CDR1 is ENHRY and CDR2 is SYGVKD. Trimming removed 3 bases from V and 5 bases from J; junction bases left unmatched: 8. The DNA of the CDR3 is TGTGCCATCAGTGAACCCGGGACTAGAGAGGAGACCCAGTACTTC. Protein: CAISEPGTREETQYF.

The chain is built from TRBV6-6 and TRBJ2-5, with 9 bases identical to TRBD1. The J call may not be correct, given that the DNA end is closer to TRBJ2-7. The CDR3 is 15 amino acids. Germline CDR1 is MNHNY and CDR2 is SVGAGI (reference sequence). CDR3 DNA: TGTGCCAGCAGCGCCCCCGGGACAGGGTCCTACGAGCAGTACTTC. Protein: CASSAPGTGSYEQYF.

This chain connects TRBV4-1 to TRBJ2-5, with TRBD2 identical over 8 bases. Per the germline V gene, CDR1 is MGHRA and CDR2 is YSYEKL. The junction had 7 bases not matched to a gene; V was cut back by 0 bases and J by 4 bases. This CDR3 comprises 16 residues. The CDR3 DNA reads as TGCGCCAGCAGCCAAGATCAGGGGCTAGCGGGAGAGACCCAGTACTTC. This sequence encodes CASSQDQGLAGETQYF.

As to this clonotype: The junction departs from the called germline gene at one end, perhaps through a read error. This rearrangement joins TRBV4-2 to TRBJ1-4; D remains unclear. Germline loops: CDR1 LGHNA, CDR2 YNFKEQ. CDR3 size: 15 residues. The CDR3 loop is CASSLDPLANEKPFF. CDR3 sequence (DNA): TGTGCCAGCAGCCTGGATCCATTGGCTAATGAAAAACCGTTTTTT.

The chain employs TRBV20-1 and TRBJ2-1, with D possibly being TRBD2 (5 bases). The end of the DNA is better explained by TRBJ2-5, so the J call may be wrong. The germline V gene encodes CDR1 DFQATT and CDR2 SNEGSKA (reference sequence). The CDR3 has 16 residues. CDR3 amino acids: CSARDLSKGGLPIQYF. The CDR3 DNA is TGCAGTGCTAGAGATCTAAGTAAAGGCGGGCTCCCGATCCAGTACTTC.

This clonotype was seen a few times. The V gene is TRBV20-1, the J gene TRBJ2-7, with no clear D. This CDR3 comprises 13 residues. V lost 0 bases to trimming and J lost 0 bases, with 6 bases between them. Germline values: CDR1 DFQATT, CDR2 SNEGSKA (reference sequence). CDR3 DNA: TGCAGTGCTAGAGACAGACTCTCCTACGAGCAGTACTTC. It specifies CSARDRLSYEQYF.

The chain couples TRBV5-1 to TRBJ2-1; 7 nucleotides align to TRBD1. Germline loops: CDR1 SGHRS, CDR2 YFSETQ. This CDR3 comprises 16 residues. J gave up 3 bases and V 3 bases, and 9 bases lay outside the gene matches. The CDR3 sequence is CASSSGQRYGYNEQFF. CDR3 nucleotides: TGCGCCAGCAGCTCGGGACAGCGCTACGGCTACAATGAGCAGTTCTTC.

This chain's CDR3 is CASSSSDSYGYTF. In DNA form, the CDR3 reads TGTGCCAGCAGTTCCTCGGACAGCTATGGCTACACCTTC. The chain employs TRBV27 and TRBJ1-2; D is possibly TRBD1 (6 bases). The CDR3 contains 13 residues. The V end was cut by 4 bases, the J end by 4 bases, with 10 bases between. Germline V CDR1 and CDR2: MNHEY, SMNVEV (reference sequence).

This clonotype was observed a few times. The CDR3 loop is CATSRAGVKEETQYF. Written as DNA, the CDR3 is TGTGCCACCAGCAGAGCAGGGGTGAAGGAAGAGACCCAGTACTTC. This sequence joins TRBV15 and TRBJ2-5, with D perhaps TRBD1 (6 bases). V lost 1 base and J 3 bases, leaving 12 bases between the germline ends. This CDR3 has 15 residues. Looked up from germline, CDR1 is LNHNV and CDR2 is YYDKDF (reference sequence).

The CDR3 sequence: CASSHRTGYNEQFF. CDR3 sequence (DNA): TGTGCCAGCAGCCACAGAACCGGTTACAATGAGCAGTTCTTC. The chain joins TRBV4-2 to TRBJ2-1; D gene ambiguous. The length of the CDR3 is 14 residues. Germline loops: CDR1 LGHNA, CDR2 YNFKEQ. With 3 bases removed from V and 4 bases from J, the gap between germline ends came to 10 bases.

This sequence joins TRBV15 and TRBJ2-1, with 10 bases lining up with TRBD2. Germline V gene sequence: CDR1 LNHNV, CDR2 YYDKDF (reference sequence). This CDR3 region has 14 residues. V dropped 5 bases and J dropped 8; count of bases not matched to a gene: 6. The DNA for the CDR3 is TGTGCCACCAGCGAGGGGACTAGCGTCGATGAGCAGTTCTTC. Translated, it gives CATSEGTSVDEQFF.

The chain uses TRBV6-5 and TRBJ2-3; TRBD2 aligns across 7 bases. V lost 2 bases to trimming and J lost 2 bases; unmatched junction nucleotides: 4. The CDR3 is 15 residues long. Germline lookup yields CDR1 MNHEY and CDR2 SVGAGI. CDR3 sequence reads: CASSYGTTLTDTQYF. CDR3 nucleotide sequence: TGTGCCAGCAGTTACGGGACTACCCTCACAGATACGCAGTATTTT.

This clonotype has at least ten counts. V usage is TRBV7-8 and J usage is TRBJ2-5; D unclear. Trimming cost V 5 bases and J 5 bases, with 15 bases left between them. CDR3 length: 14 amino acids. Germline CDR1 and CDR2: SGHVS and FQNEAQ. The CDR3, as DNA: TGTGCCAGCAGCCTCCGCGTAGGGATCGAGACCCAGTACTTC. Translating it yields CASSLRVGIETQYF. Based on the CDR3 plus reference TRBV7-8 and TRBJ2-5, the full variable domain is GAGVSQSPRYKVAKRGQDVALRCDPISGHVSLFWYQQALGQGPEFLTYFQNEAQLDKSGLPSDRFFAERPEGSVSTLKIQRTQQEDSAVYLCASSLRVGIETQYFGPGTRLLVL.

This clonotype occurred once. The chain uses TRBV5-6 and TRBJ2-5; TRBD1 or TRBD2 may be the D gene (5 bases each). Germline loops: CDR1 SGHDT, CDR2 YYEEEE. The CDR3 sequence is 13 residues long. Trimming took 4 bases from V and 5 from J, leaving 12 bases between them. The CDR3 nucleotides read TGTGCCAGCAGCAAACTAGGGGAGGAGACCCAGTACTTC. Translation gives CASSKLGEETQYF.

The chain joins TRBV2 to TRBJ2-5; 9 positions agree with TRBD2. Per germline, CDR1 SNHLY and CDR2 FYNNEI. V lost 2 bases, J lost 5 bases, and 9 bases stayed unmatched. The CDR3 is 16 amino acids. CDR3 protein: CASSEIAGGPWETQYF. As DNA, the CDR3 is TGTGCCAGCAGTGAAATTGCGGGGGGGCCGTGGGAGACCCAGTACTTC.

For the CDR3, the DNA is TGTGCCAGCAGCTTGACAGGGGGGCGATATGACATTCAGTACTTC. Amino acids: CASSLTGGRYDIQYF. This chain connects TRBV7-2 to TRBJ2-4, with 9 bases that match TRBD1. This CDR3 spans 15 amino acids. V was clipped by 3 bases and J by 8 bases; unmatched bases: 8. Germline V gene lookup returns CDR1 SGHTA and CDR2 FQGNSA.

This clonotype turned up a few times. CDR3 protein: CSALTGDGGTDTQYF. DNA for the CDR3: TGCAGTGCCCTGACAGGGGACGGTGGCACAGATACGCAGTATTTT. The gene calls are TRBV20-1 and TRBJ2-3, with TRBD1 identical over 8 bases. The CDR3 loop spans 15 amino acids. Germline lookup yields CDR1 DFQATT and CDR2 SNEGSKA (reference sequence). V gave up 6 bases and J gave up 1 base; unmatched junction bases: 9.